One sample yielded the 5 T cell receptor beta chains listed below, sequenced in a study of T-cell memory formation after mild COVID-19. One entry per CDR3 protein, called by TCRdb with MiXCR from the 5' RACE reads. In the table there are about 200,000 distinct CDR3 sequences, over 7.5% of which are singletons. What was sequenced was PBMCs or a T cell subset sorted from them (not recorded which). Receptors were obtained from a man aged 18-30 years who had mild COVID-19 (a few samples of this study predate the infection). Cell type and time point are not known.

This clonotype occurred a few times. The genes are TRBV5-1 and TRBJ1-4; 9 bases match TRBD1. V lost 4 bases and J lost 8; bases outside the gene matches: 6. CDR1 and CDR2 (germline): SGHRS, YFSETQ. CDR3 length: 14 residues. This CDR3 reads CASSGTGLGEKLFF. For the CDR3, the DNA is TGCGCCAGCAGCGGGACAGGGCTGGGAGAAAAACTGTTTTTT.

V and J are TRBV9 and TRBJ1-5; possible D gene TRBD1, 6 bases. The V end was cut by 0 bases, the J end by 3 bases, with 13 bases between. From germline, CDR1 is SGDLS and CDR2 YYNGEE. The CDR3 runs to 16 residues. CDR3: CASSVGGGGNNQPQHF. CDR3 nucleotides: TGTGCCAGCAGCGTAGGAGGGGGGGGGAACAATCAGCCCCAGCATTTT. Combining the CDR3 with reference TRBV9 and TRBJ1-5 gives the whole variable domain DSGVTQTPKHLITATGQRVTLRCSPRSGDLSVYWYQQSLDQGLQFLIQYYNGEERAKGNILERFSAQQFPDLHSELNLSSLELGDSALYFCASSVGGGGNNQPQHFGDGTRLSIL.

Ten or more counts support this clonotype. The genes are TRBV5-1 and TRBJ2-3; D gene unclear. CDR1 SGHRS and CDR2 YFSETQ come from the germline V gene. Trimming stripped 6 bases from V and 3 bases from J, with 11 bases between. This CDR3 spans 13 amino acids. CDR3 sequence (DNA): TGCGCCAGCATGTTGATGGAGACAGATACGCAGTATTTT. Its protein product is CASMLMETDTQYF.

This clonotype was observed a few times. V and J are TRBV29-1 and TRBJ1-2; 9 nucleotides line up with TRBD1. In germline, CDR1 is SQVTM, CDR2 ANQGSEA. The length of the CDR3 is 12 residues. The V and J ends lost 4 bases and 8 bases, in that order; junction bases with no gene match: 5. The CDR3 region has the DNA TGCAGCGTTGCGGGACAGGGTCAAGGCTACACCTTC. Amino acid sequence: CSVAGQGQGYTF.

This clonotype appeared a few times. The V gene is TRBV18, the J gene TRBJ2-5; TRBD1 matches at 7 bases. The trim removed 4 bases at V and 5 bases at J, leaving 4 bases unmatched. This CDR3 region has 13 residues. Germline V gene lookup returns CDR1 KGHSH and CDR2 LQKENI. DNA of the CDR3: TGTGCCAGCTCACGACAGGGCCCTGAGACCCAGTACTTC. It specifies CASSRQGPETQYF.